This T cell receptor beta chain was retrieved from a study of T cells in Graves' hyperthyroidism and ophthalmopathy. Study summary: Upon initial diagnosis and before any treatment, peripheral blood was collected.

Concerning this clonotype itself: What it binds is not known.

Per germline, CDR1 SGHDT and CDR2 YYEEEE. Trimming cost V 0 bases and J 6 bases; bases outside gene matches: 8. The CDR3 is 15 amino acids. General study points: Ophthalmopathy was told apart from stable hyperthyroidism by a 13 V-J model.

Uncontrolled infection, other autoimmune disease, pregnancy or lactation led to exclusion. Clinicians diagnosed patients from clinical symptoms, serum thyroxine and TRAb, thyroid ultrasound and orbital computed tomography. The source material, RNA transcripts, was used to amplify TCR beta CDR3 regions. Using the HTBI primer set, a first-round RT-PCR was run on the TCR CDR3. TCRdb itself ran the multiplex PCR reads through MiXCR, one entry per CDR3 protein. The sample includes about 640,000 distinct CDR3 sequences, around 21% seen only once; the top ten take under 35%. The sample consisted of blood. The receptor comes from a man aged 25-45 years with Graves' ophthalmopathy. V is TRBV5-6 and J is TRBJ2-7; 8 positions agree with TRBD1. Written as DNA, the CDR3 is TGTGCCAGCAGCTTGGGACAGGGGAATTTCGGCGAGCAGTACTTC. Residues: CASSLGQGNFGEQYF.